This T cell receptor beta chain is from a study of T cells in Graves' hyperthyroidism and ophthalmopathy. Study background: Prior to any treatment, at the point of initial diagnosis, peripheral blood was collected.

Amplification of TCR beta CDR3 regions was performed using RNA transcripts as template. The TCR CDR3 first-round RT-PCR relied on the HTBI primer set. From the multiplex PCR reads, TCRdb called clonotypes with MiXCR, one entry per CDR3 protein. This sample has hundreds of thousands of distinct CDR3 sequences, with around 22% found just once. PBMCs came from 9 to 10 ml fresh peripheral blood. This clonotype was seen a few times. The junction differs from germline at one of its ends, possibly a read error. The CDR3 has 14 residues. In germline, CDR1 is MDHEN, CDR2 SYDVKM. Sequenced sample: blood. The V call is TRBV28, the J call TRBJ1-2; D gene uncertain. This sequence originates from a man younger than 40 with Graves' ophthalmopathy. The CDR3 sequence: CASSLRRVRYGCTF. The CDR3 coding sequence is TGTGCCAGCAGTTTACGGAGGGTTAGGTATGGCTGCACCTTC.